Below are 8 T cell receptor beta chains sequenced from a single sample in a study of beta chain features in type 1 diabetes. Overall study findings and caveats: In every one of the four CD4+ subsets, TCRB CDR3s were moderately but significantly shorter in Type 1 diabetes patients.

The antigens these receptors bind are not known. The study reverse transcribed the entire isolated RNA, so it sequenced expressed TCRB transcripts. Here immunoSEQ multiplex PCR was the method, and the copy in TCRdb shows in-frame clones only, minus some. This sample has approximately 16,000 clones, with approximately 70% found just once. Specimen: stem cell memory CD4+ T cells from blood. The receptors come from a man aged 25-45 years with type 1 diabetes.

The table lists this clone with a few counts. CDR3: CASSSVQDGYTF. CDR3 coding DNA: TGTGCCAGCAGCTCAGTTCAGGATGGCTACACCTTC. The chain joins TRBV7-9 to TRBJ1-2; D ambiguous. Germline-derived CDR1 and CDR2 are SEHNR and FQNEAQ (reference sequence). With 4 bases removed from V and 6 bases from J, the gap between germline ends came to 9 bases. The CDR3 sequence is 12 residues long.

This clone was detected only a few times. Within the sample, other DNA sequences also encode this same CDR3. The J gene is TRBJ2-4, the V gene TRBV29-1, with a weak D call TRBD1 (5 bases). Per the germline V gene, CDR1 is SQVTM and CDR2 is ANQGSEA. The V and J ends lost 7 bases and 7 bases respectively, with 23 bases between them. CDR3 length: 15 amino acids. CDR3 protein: CSARVGQDPGNIQYF. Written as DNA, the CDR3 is TGCAGCGCCCGAGTCGGGCAGGACCCAGGGAACATTCAGTACTTC.

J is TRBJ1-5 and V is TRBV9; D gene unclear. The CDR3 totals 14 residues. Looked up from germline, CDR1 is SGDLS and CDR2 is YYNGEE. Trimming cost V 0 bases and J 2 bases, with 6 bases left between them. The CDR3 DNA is TGTGCCAGCAGCGTAGACTCGGGCAATCAGCCCCAGCATTTT. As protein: CASSVDSGNQPQHF.

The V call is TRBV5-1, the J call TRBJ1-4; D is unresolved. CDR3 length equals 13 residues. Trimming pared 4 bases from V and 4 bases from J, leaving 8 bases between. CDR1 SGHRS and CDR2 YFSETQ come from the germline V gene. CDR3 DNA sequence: TGCGCCAGCAGCACCTACGGTAATGAAAAACTGTTTTTT. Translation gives CASSTYGNEKLFF.

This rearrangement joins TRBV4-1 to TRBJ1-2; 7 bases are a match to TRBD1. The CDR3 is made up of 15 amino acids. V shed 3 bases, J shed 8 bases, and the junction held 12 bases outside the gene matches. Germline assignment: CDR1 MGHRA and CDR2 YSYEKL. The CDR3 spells CASSQAKTGNYGYTF. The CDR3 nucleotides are TGCGCCAGCAGCCAGGCCAAGACAGGGAATTACGGCTACACCTTC.

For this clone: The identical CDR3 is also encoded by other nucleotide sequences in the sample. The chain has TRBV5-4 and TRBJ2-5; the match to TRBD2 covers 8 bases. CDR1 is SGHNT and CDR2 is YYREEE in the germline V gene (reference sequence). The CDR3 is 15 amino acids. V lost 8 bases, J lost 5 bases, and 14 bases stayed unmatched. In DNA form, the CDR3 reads TGTGCCAGTACACTAGGTGCGGGGGGCCAGGAGACCCAGTACTTC. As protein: CASTLGAGGQETQYF.

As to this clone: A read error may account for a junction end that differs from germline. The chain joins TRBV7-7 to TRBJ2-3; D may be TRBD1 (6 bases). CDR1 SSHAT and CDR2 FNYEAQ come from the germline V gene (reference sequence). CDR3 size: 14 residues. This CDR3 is CASSPGTPGDTQYF. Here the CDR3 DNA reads TGTGCTAGCAGCCCTGGGACACCGGGGGATACGCAGTATTTT.

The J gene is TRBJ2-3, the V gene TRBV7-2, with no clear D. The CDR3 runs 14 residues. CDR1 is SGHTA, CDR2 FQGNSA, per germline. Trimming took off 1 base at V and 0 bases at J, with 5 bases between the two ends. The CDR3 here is CASSLVSSTDTQYF. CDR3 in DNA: TGTGCCAGCAGCTTAGTTTCTAGCACAGATACGCAGTATTTT.